Below, 18 T cell receptor beta chains from the same sample are listed, as sequenced in a study of blood T cell repertoires in COVID-19. Measured with immunoSEQ multiplex PCR; TCRdb has only the in-frame clones, and not every one. This sample has around 62,000 clones, with approximately 94% found just once. Sequenced input: peripheral blood. The receptors originated from a man between 70 and 80 years old with active COVID-19.

J is TRBJ1-2 and V is TRBV19, with D possibly being TRBD1 (6 bases). V lost 7 bases to trimming and J lost 8 bases, with 17 bases between them. CDR1 is LNHDA, CDR2 SQIVND, per germline (reference sequence). The CDR3 runs 13 residues. The CDR3 DNA follows: TGTGCCAGTACCGGGGGGCGGTTACTCGGCTACACCTTC. Translated: CASTGGRLLGYTF. Looking up the rest from reference TRBV19 and TRBJ1-2 gives the full variable domain: DGGITQSPKYLFRKEGQNVTLSCEQNLNHDAMYWYRQDPGQGLRLIYYSQIVNDFQKGDIAEGYSVSREKKESFPLTVTSAQKNPTAFYLCASTGGRLLGYTFGSGTRLTVV.

This chain joins TRBV5-1 and TRBJ1-3; TRBD1 might be the D (5 bases). The CDR3 consists of 14 residues. The ends were cut back, 4 bases at V and 4 bases at J, with 12 bases in the middle. The germline V gene has CDR1 SGHRS and CDR2 YFSETQ. CDR3 loop: CASSPDSSGNTIYF. The DNA of the CDR3 is TGCGCCAGCAGCCCAGACAGCTCCGGAAACACCATATATTTT.

The chain employs TRBV11-3 and TRBJ2-5; D gene ambiguous. Germline V gives CDR1 SGHNT, CDR2 YENEEA. The CDR3 is 13 residues long. The V end was cut by 6 bases, the J end by 4 bases, with 12 bases between. Here the CDR3 DNA reads TGTGCCAGCAGGTCTTCTATTGGAGAGACCCAGTACTTC. This gives the protein CASRSSIGETQYF.

The rearrangement joins TRBV7-9 to TRBJ2-1, with 14 bases aligning to TRBD2. The length of the CDR3 is 16 residues. The germline V gene has CDR1 SEHNR and CDR2 FQNEAQ (reference sequence). V was pared by 6 bases and J by 5 bases, with 6 bases of the junction left unmatched. For the CDR3, the DNA is TGTGCCAGCAGTTTGACTAGCGGGGGGGCCCACAATGAGCAGTTCTTC. Its protein is CASSLTSGGAHNEQFF. The full variable domain, in which reference TRBV7-9 and TRBJ2-1 provide the parts outside the CDR3, is DTGVSQNPRHKITKRGQNVTFRCDPISEHNRLYWYRQTLGQGPEFLTYFQNEAQLEKSRLLSDRFSAERPKGSFSTLEIQRTEQGDSAMYLCASSLTSGGAHNEQFFGPGTRLTVL.

The rearrangement links TRBV3-1 (or the pseudogene TRBV3-2) to TRBJ1-2; perhaps TRBD1 as D (6 bases). CDR3 length: 13 amino acids. V lost 1 base, J lost 7 bases, and 10 bases lay in between. Germline V gene sequence: CDR1 LGHDT, CDR2 YNNKEL (reference sequence). CDR3 loop: CASSQGGRGGYTF. The CDR3 DNA reads as TGTGCCAGCAGCCAAGGGGGCAGGGGTGGCTACACCTTC.

This clone was detected only once. The chain carries TRBV19 and TRBJ2-2; TRBD1 aligns across 7 bases. The CDR3 contains 17 residues. Germline V gives CDR1 LNHDA, CDR2 SQIVND (reference sequence). V lost 0 bases and J lost 5; bases outside the gene matches: 9. Written as DNA, the CDR3 is TGTGCCAGTAGTATAGATAGTAACAGGGGAACAACCGGGGAGCTGTTTTTT. Translated: CASSIDSNRGTTGELFF.

This rearrangement joins TRBV18 to TRBJ1-2; TRBD1 agrees at 8 bases. Germline V gene sequence: CDR1 KGHSH, CDR2 LQKENI. J lost 7 bases, V lost 6 bases, and 7 bases had no gene match. CDR3 size: 13 residues. CDR3 region: CASSPGTGVGYTF. The CDR3 nucleotides read TGTGCCAGCTCCCCCGGGACAGGAGTTGGCTACACCTTC.

The V gene is TRBV29-1, the J gene TRBJ1-1, with D unclear. V was pared by 7 bases and J by 7 bases, with 16 bases between. The CDR3 runs to 12 residues. CDR1 and CDR2 (germline): SQVTM, ANQGSEA. CDR3 protein: CSAQDPGSEAFF. CDR3 coding DNA: TGCAGCGCTCAGGACCCCGGGAGTGAAGCTTTCTTT.

In its sample, this clone was seen once. The rearrangement uses TRBV28 and TRBJ1-5; TRBD1 is a possible D gene (6 bases). Germline CDR1 and CDR2: MDHEN and SYDVKM. V shed 5 bases and J shed 5 bases, with 16 bases lying between them. The CDR3 runs to 15 residues. CDR3 sequence: CASSDTTGLDQPQHF. DNA of the CDR3: TGTGCCAGCAGTGACACCACAGGGTTAGATCAGCCCCAGCATTTT. Together with reference TRBV28 and TRBJ1-5, the CDR3 gives the full variable domain: DVKVTQSSRYLVKRTGEKVFLECVQDMDHENMFWYRQDPGLGLRLIYFSYDVKMKEKGDIPEGYSVSREKKERFSLILESASTNQTSMYLCASSDTTGLDQPQHFGDGTRLSIL.

This clone occurred a few times. This chain's CDR3 is CASSLVQGEQYF. In DNA form, the CDR3 reads TGTGCCAGCAGCTTGGTCCAGGGGGAGCAGTACTTC. This sequence joins TRBV5-4 and TRBJ2-7; a possible D gene is TRBD1 (6 bases). The CDR3 has 12 amino acids. CDR1 and CDR2 (germline): SGHNT, YYREEE (reference sequence). Trimming left V 0 bases short and J 7 bases short, with 8 bases between.

V usage is TRBV9 and J usage is TRBJ1-1; no reliable D call. The CDR3 totals 13 residues. The ends were cut back, 1 base at V and 5 bases at J, with 9 bases in the middle. The germline gives CDR1 SGDLS, CDR2 YYNGEE. The CDR3 DNA follows: TGTGCCAGCAGCGTACAGGTTAGGACTGAAGCTTTCTTT. This sequence encodes CASSVQVRTEAFF.

This clone was counted a single time. The V and J genes are TRBV5-6 and TRBJ1-1, with 7 bases that match TRBD1. Per the germline V gene, CDR1 is SGHDT and CDR2 is YYEEEE. Trimming removed 0 bases from V and 7 bases from J; junction bases left unmatched: 6. CDR3 size: 14 residues. The CDR3 region is CASSLVGRDSEAFF. CDR3 bases: TGTGCCAGCAGCTTGGTAGGTCGGGACAGTGAAGCTTTCTTT.

The chain has TRBV5-4 and TRBJ2-1, with TRBD1 matching 12 bases. The V gene's germline CDR1 is SGHNT and CDR2 YYREEE (reference sequence). V trimming: 4 bases; J trimming: 2 bases; junction bases outside the gene matches: 1. The CDR3 has 15 amino acids. DNA of the CDR3: TGTGCCAGCAGCAGGGACAGGGGGCCCTACAATGAGCAGTTCTTC. This translates into CASSRDRGPYNEQFF.

This clone was seen a single time. This rearrangement joins TRBV6-5 to TRBJ1-5; weak D call: TRBD1 (6 bases). Germline lookup yields CDR1 MNHEY and CDR2 SVGAGI. The CDR3 is 13 amino acids. V dropped 10 bases and J dropped 5 bases, with 15 bases sitting between them. CDR3 sequence (DNA): TGTGCCATCTCGACAGGCTACTATCAGCCCCAGCATTTT. Translation gives CAISTGYYQPQHF.

A note on this clone: A junction end diverges from the germline sequence, so it may reflect a read error. The gene calls are TRBV7-2 and TRBJ1-3; unclear D gene. The germline V gene has CDR1 SGHTA and CDR2 FQGNSA. This CDR3 is built from 15 residues. The CDR3 coding sequence is TGTGCCAACAGCTCCCCACCTAGTGTTGGAAACACCATATATTTT. Translated, it gives CANSSPPSVGNTIYF.

The rearrangement links TRBV2 to TRBJ1-3, with unresolved D. The germline gives CDR1 SNHLY, CDR2 FYNNEI. Trimming pared 4 bases from V and 7 bases from J, leaving 8 bases between. CDR3 size: 12 residues. The CDR3 loop is CASSVQPNTIYF. Here the CDR3 DNA reads TGTGCCAGCAGTGTACAGCCCAACACCATATATTTT.

The rearrangement joins TRBV7-9 to TRBJ1-1, with D uncertain. CDR3 length equals 14 residues. CDR1 is SEHNR and CDR2 is FQNEAQ in the germline V gene (reference sequence). Between the trimmed V and J ends, which lost 5 bases and 7 bases, there was a span of 17 bases. The chain's CDR3 is CASSRSEALLEAFF. The CDR3 bases are TGTGCCAGCAGCCGCTCGGAGGCCCTTCTTGAAGCTTTCTTT.

The rearrangement links TRBV3-1 (or the pseudogene TRBV3-2) to TRBJ1-5, with TRBD1 matching over 8 bases. The trim removed 4 bases at V and 4 bases at J, leaving 9 bases unmatched. This CDR3 comprises 16 residues. Germline CDR1 LGHDT, CDR2 YNNKEL (reference sequence). The CDR3 here is CASSPLDRAGNQPQHF. CDR3 nucleotide sequence: TGTGCCAGCAGCCCTCTGGACAGGGCGGGGAATCAGCCCCAGCATTTT.